The 3 T cell receptor beta chains in this list originate from one sample, sequenced in a study of blood T cell repertoires in COVID-19. Sequencing used immunoSEQ multiplex PCR; TCRdb keeps in-frame clones, though not all of them. The sample has approximately 160,000 clones, about 86% seen once; the top ten hold roughly 7%. Sequenced input: peripheral blood. These receptors all stem from a man in his forties or fifties with active or convalescent COVID-19.

The chain links TRBV4-3 to TRBJ1-4, with D unresolved. The CDR3 runs 15 residues. Looked up from germline, CDR1 is LGHNA and CDR2 is YSLEER. The V gene lost 3 bases and the J gene lost 7 bases, with 15 bases spanning the gap. CDR3 DNA sequence: TGCGCCAGCAGCCATATAAGAGCCGGGATTGAAAAACTGTTTTTT. It yields the protein CASSHIRAGIEKLFF.

The CDR3 nucleotides are TGTGCCAGCAGAAGACAGGTGAACACTGAAGCTTTCTTT. It specifies CASRRQVNTEAFF. The chain couples TRBV28 to TRBJ1-1, with a possible D match to TRBD1 (6 bases). The CDR3 is 13 amino acids. Germline V gene sequence: CDR1 MDHEN, CDR2 SYDVKM. With 6 bases removed from V and 0 bases from J, the gap between germline ends came to 8 bases.

This chain joins TRBV4-3 and TRBJ1-3, with D possibly being TRBD1 (6 bases). CDR3 length: 15 amino acids. Germline V gives CDR1 LGHNA, CDR2 YSLEER. Deletions cut 0 bases from V and 5 bases from J, with 11 bases between. CDR3 nucleotide sequence: TGCGCCAGCAGCCAAGATGAGGGGGTTAGAAACACCATATATTTT. It encodes CASSQDEGVRNTIYF.